This TCR beta chain came from a study of molecular identifiers for immune sequencing clone quantification (dated by TCRdb to the late 2010s). Describing the broader study: For a replicate experiment, RNA from around 20,000 or 99,000 naive CD8 T cells was divided into five aliquots, of which four were sequenced. This methods study used CD8 T cells to benchmark TCR RNA copy counting and molecular-identifier clustering-based TCR repertoire sequencing (MIDCIRS).

Naive CD8 T cell libraries were made from around 18,000 to 910,000 sorted cells using 10%, 30% or 50% of purified RNA. Naive CD8 T cells, defined as CD8+CD4-CCR7+CD45RA+, were FACS-sorted into RLT Plus buffer on a BD FACSAria II. Detection sensitivity was tested by spiking Jurkat RNA equal to over 8 TCR copies' worth into samples containing 20,000-1,000,000 naive CD8 T cells. CD8 T cells were enriched using RosetteSep CD8+ T Cell Enrichment Cocktail and Ficoll-Paque, and the enriched cells then underwent ACK red cell lysis. Trimming costs V 1 base and J 5 bases, and their ends lie 16 bases apart. The CDR3 numbers 16 residues from cysteine through phenylalanine. Of all the DNA, just the CDR3 is kept, 48 bases in frame from base 1. Taken from the germline V gene, the CDR1 and CDR2 loops are SGHRS and YFSETQ. The library was built by means of PCR. The sequencer listed for this sample is Illumina HiSeq 4000. Bulk TCR libraries were made following a previously described method, with the TCR primers given in Table S5. Total RNA was purified with the Qiagen AllPrep DNA/RNA kit. Before any analysis, reads coming from multiple sequencing runs of the same library were combined into one pool. In the paper's pipeline: Only reads with exact TCR constant sequence were kept, trimmed to 150 nt, and grouped by their 12-nt molecular barcodes. Reads in each barcode group were sub-clustered using a 15% Levenshtein threshold, and a quality-weighted consensus sequence was built for each RNA molecule. Non-functional sequences were excluded, and lower-count sequences lying one edit away from another sequence were also excluded. Based on fitting two negative binomial distributions, any barcode sub-cluster with under 20% of the maximum read count was discarded. Through fastp at Q25 and MiXCR, TCRdb rebuilt clones from the public reads, retaining in-frame beta chains. For every CDR3 protein sequence, its rows merge into one entry that carries the most common genes and DNA. The V and J calls and clone size are TCRdb's, not the authors'. Across this sample there are 60,000 to 70,000 distinct CDR3 sequences, with around 18% seen only once. Approximately 1.5% of the sample rests with the top ten.

This clonotype was detected many times. Its cognate antigen has yet to be identified. Base qualities are not at hand, and no much larger clone is one base apart. Summary of the overall study and its limitations: A single cell's worth of spiked-in Jurkat TCR RNA was reported detectable even among one million naive CD8 T cells. The naive libraries included spiked-in Jurkat TCR RNA (roughly 9 copies' worth), and this RNA is not part of the donor repertoire. Clones above 20 RNA copies held over 99% of molecules in CMV-specific effector cells but under 1% in naive cells. The sizes of highly expanded clones could end up underestimated when identical TCR molecules share a barcode. When barcode sub-clustering was not used, chimeric consensus sequences inflated TCR diversity, with chimeras reaching as high as 47%. Approximately 2.7 recovered TCR RNA copies per cell were obtained by modeling, versus roughly 10 by digital PCR, implying a capture efficiency of 25% to 30%.

The sequenced sample was naive CD8+ T cells from blood, with Jurkat cell RNA spiked in. Taken with the paper, the label for cell subset or site translates to: FACS-sorted CD8+CD4-CCR7+CD45RA+ naive T cells. The sequence was obtained from a human donor in good health. Some libraries in this study had Jurkat cell RNA spiked in. The chain uses TRBV5-1 and TRBJ2-4; TRBD1 is a possible D gene, resting on 6 matching bases. The CDR3 is CASSLSSQGPQNIQYF. The base sequence is TGCGCCAGCAGCTTGAGTTCCCAGGGGCCTCAAAACATTCAGTACTTC.